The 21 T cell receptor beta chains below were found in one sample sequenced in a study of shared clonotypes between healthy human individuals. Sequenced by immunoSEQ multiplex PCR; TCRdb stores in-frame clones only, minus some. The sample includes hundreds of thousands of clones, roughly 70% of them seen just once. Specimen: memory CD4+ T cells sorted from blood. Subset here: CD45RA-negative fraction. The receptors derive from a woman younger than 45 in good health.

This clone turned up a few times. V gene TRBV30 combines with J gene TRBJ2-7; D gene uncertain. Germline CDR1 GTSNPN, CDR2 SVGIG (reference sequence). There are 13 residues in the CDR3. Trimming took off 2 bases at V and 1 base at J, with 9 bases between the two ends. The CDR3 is CAWSPDVSYEQYF. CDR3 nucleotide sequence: TGTGCCTGGAGTCCGGACGTTTCCTACGAGCAGTACTTC.

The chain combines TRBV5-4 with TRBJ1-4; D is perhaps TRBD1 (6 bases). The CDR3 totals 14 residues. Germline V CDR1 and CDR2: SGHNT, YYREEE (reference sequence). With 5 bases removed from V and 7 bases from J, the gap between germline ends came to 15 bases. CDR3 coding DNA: TGTGCCAGCAGGCGGGACACAGGGAGTGAAAAACTGTTTTTT. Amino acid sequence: CASRRDTGSEKLFF.

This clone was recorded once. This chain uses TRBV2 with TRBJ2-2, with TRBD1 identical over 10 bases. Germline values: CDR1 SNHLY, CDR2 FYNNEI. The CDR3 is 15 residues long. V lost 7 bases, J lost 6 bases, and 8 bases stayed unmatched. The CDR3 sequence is CASIPGTGVPGELFF. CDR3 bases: TGTGCCAGCATCCCCGGGACAGGGGTTCCCGGGGAGCTGTTTTTT.

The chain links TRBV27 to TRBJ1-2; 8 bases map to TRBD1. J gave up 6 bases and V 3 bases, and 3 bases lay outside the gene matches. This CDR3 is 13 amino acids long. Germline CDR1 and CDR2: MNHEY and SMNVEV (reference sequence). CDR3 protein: CASSFYRGDGYTF. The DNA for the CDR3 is TGTGCCAGCAGTTTTTACAGGGGGGATGGCTACACCTTC.

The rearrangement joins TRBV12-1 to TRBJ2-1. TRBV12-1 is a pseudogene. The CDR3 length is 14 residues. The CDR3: CASSFGGSSDEQFF. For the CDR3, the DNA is TGTGCCAGCAGCTTTGGGGGGAGTAGCGACGAGCAGTTCTTC.

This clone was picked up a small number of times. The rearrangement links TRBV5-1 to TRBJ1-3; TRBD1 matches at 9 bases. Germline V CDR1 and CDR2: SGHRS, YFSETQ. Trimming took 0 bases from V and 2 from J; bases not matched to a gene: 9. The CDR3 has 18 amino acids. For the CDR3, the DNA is TGCGCCAGCAGCTTGGACCCGGGACAGGGATCAACTGGAAACACCATATATTTT. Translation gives CASSLDPGQGSTGNTIYF. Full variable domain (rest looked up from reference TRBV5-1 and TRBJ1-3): KAGVTQTPRYLIKTRGQQVTLSCSPISGHRSVSWYQQTPGQGLQFLFEYFSETQRNKGNFPGRFSGRQFSNSRSEMNVSTLELGDSALYLCASSLDPGQGSTGNTIYFGEGSWLTVV.

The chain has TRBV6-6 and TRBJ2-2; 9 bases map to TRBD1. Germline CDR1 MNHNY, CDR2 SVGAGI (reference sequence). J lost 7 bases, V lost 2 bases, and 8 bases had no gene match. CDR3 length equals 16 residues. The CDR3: CASSYLGQGRVGELFF. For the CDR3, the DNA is TGTGCCAGCAGTTACCTCGGACAGGGGAGGGTCGGGGAGCTGTTTTTT.

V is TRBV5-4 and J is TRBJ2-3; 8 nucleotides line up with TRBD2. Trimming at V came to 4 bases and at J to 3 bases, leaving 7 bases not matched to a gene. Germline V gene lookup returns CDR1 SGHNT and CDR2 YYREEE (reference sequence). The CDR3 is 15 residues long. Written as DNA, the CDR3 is TGTGCCAGCAGCGACGGGACTAGGGGGACAGATACGCAGTATTTT. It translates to CASSDGTRGTDTQYF.

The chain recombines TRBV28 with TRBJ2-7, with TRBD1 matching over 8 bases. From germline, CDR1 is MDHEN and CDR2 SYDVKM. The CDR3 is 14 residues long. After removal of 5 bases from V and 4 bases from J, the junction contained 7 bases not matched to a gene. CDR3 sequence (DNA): TGTGCCAGCAGTGTCTACAGGGGGTTATACGAGCAGTACTTC. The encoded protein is CASSVYRGLYEQYF.

The DNA for the CDR3 is TGCGCCAGCAGCCGGAGGGGGGAGGGTAACACCGGGGAGCTGTTTTTT. It is translated as CASSRRGEGNTGELFF. The chain carries TRBV4-1 and TRBJ2-2, with TRBD2 as a possible D gene (7 bases). CDR3 length equals 16 residues. Germline V lookup: CDR1 MGHRA, CDR2 YSYEKL. Trimming cost V 4 bases and J 2 bases, with 14 bases left between them.

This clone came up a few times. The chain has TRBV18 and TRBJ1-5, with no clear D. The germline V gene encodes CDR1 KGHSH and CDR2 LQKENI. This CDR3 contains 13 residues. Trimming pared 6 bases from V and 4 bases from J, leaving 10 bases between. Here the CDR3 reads CASSEDGNQPQHF. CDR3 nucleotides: TGTGCCAGCTCCGAGGACGGGAATCAGCCCCAGCATTTT.

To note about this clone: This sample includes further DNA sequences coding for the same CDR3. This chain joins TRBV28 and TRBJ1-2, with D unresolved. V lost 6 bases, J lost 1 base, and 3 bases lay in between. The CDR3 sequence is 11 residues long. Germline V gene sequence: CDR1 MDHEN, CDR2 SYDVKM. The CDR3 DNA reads TGTGCCAGCAGCCATAACTATGGCTACACCTTC. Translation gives CASSHNYGYTF.

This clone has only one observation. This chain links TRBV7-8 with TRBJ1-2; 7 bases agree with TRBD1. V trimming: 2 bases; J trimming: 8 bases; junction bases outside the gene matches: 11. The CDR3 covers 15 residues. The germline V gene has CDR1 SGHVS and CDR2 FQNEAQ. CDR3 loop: CASSLPGTALRGYTF. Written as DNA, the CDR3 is TGTGCCAGCAGCTTACCAGGGACAGCCCTTCGGGGCTACACCTTC.

The CDR3 DNA reads TGCAGCGTTGGAGGGACTAGCGGGAGAGTTAATGAGCAGTTCTTC. The encoded protein is CSVGGTSGRVNEQFF. This rearrangement joins TRBV29-1 to TRBJ2-1, with 14 bases that match TRBD2. Germline assignment: CDR1 SQVTM and CDR2 ANQGSEA. The V and J ends lost 4 bases and 7 bases, in that order; junction bases with no gene match: 6. The CDR3 sequence is 15 residues long.

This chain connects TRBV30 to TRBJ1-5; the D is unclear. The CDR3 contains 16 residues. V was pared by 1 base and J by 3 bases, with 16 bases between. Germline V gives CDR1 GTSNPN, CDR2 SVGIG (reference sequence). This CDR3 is CAWSGSGMGFNQPQHF. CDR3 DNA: TGTGCCTGGAGTGGTTCTGGGATGGGGTTCAATCAGCCCCAGCATTTT.

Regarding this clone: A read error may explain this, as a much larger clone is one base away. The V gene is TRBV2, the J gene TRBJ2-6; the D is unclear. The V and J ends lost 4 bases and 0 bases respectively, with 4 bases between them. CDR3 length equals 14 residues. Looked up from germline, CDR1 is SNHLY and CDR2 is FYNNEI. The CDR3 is CASSGNSGANVLTF. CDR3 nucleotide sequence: TGTGCCAGCAGTGGGAACTCTGGGGCCAACGTCCTGACTTTC. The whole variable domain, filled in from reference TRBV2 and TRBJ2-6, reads EPEVTQTPSHQVTQMGQEVILRCVPISNHLYFYWYRQILGQKVEFLVSFYNNEISEKSEIFDDQFSVERPDGSNFTLKIRSTKLEDSAMYFCASSGNSGANVLTFGAGSRLTVL.

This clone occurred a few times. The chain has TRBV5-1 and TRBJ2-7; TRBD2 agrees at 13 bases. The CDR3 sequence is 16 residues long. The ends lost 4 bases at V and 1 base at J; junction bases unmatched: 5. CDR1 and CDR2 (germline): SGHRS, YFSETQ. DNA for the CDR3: TGCGCCAGCAGCAACACACTAGCGGGAGGGTCCTACGAGCAGTACTTC. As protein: CASSNTLAGGSYEQYF. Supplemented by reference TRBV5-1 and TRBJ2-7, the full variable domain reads KAGVTQTPRYLIKTRGQQVTLSCSPISGHRSVSWYQQTPGQGLQFLFEYFSETQRNKGNFPGRFSGRQFSNSRSEMNVSTLELGDSALYLCASSNTLAGGSYEQYFGPGTRLTVT.

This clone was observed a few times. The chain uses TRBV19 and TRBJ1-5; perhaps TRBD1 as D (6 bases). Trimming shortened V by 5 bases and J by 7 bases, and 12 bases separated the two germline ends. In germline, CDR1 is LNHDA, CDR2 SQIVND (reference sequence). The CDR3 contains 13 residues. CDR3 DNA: TGTGCCAGTAGTTCACAGGGACCCCAGCCCCAGCATTTT. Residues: CASSSQGPQPQHF.

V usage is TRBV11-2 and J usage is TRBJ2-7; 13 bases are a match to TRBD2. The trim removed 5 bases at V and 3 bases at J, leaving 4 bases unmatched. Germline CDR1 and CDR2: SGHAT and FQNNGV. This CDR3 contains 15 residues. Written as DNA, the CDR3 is TGTGCCAGCAGCGTGGGGACTAGCGGGATCTACGAGCAGTACTTC. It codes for CASSVGTSGIYEQYF.

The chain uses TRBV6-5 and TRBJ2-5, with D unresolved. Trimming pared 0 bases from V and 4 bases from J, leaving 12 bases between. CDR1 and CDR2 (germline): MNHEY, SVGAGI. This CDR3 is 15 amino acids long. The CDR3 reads CASSYSVGRPETQYF. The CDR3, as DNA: TGTGCCAGCAGTTACTCTGTCGGCAGGCCAGAGACCCAGTACTTC.

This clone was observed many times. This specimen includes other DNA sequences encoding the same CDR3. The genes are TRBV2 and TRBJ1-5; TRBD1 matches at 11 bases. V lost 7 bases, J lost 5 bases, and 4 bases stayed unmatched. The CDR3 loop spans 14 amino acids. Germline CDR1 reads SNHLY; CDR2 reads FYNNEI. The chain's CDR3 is CASTRTGGYQPQHF. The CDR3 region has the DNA TGTGCCAGCACCCGGACAGGGGGCTATCAGCCCCAGCATTTT.